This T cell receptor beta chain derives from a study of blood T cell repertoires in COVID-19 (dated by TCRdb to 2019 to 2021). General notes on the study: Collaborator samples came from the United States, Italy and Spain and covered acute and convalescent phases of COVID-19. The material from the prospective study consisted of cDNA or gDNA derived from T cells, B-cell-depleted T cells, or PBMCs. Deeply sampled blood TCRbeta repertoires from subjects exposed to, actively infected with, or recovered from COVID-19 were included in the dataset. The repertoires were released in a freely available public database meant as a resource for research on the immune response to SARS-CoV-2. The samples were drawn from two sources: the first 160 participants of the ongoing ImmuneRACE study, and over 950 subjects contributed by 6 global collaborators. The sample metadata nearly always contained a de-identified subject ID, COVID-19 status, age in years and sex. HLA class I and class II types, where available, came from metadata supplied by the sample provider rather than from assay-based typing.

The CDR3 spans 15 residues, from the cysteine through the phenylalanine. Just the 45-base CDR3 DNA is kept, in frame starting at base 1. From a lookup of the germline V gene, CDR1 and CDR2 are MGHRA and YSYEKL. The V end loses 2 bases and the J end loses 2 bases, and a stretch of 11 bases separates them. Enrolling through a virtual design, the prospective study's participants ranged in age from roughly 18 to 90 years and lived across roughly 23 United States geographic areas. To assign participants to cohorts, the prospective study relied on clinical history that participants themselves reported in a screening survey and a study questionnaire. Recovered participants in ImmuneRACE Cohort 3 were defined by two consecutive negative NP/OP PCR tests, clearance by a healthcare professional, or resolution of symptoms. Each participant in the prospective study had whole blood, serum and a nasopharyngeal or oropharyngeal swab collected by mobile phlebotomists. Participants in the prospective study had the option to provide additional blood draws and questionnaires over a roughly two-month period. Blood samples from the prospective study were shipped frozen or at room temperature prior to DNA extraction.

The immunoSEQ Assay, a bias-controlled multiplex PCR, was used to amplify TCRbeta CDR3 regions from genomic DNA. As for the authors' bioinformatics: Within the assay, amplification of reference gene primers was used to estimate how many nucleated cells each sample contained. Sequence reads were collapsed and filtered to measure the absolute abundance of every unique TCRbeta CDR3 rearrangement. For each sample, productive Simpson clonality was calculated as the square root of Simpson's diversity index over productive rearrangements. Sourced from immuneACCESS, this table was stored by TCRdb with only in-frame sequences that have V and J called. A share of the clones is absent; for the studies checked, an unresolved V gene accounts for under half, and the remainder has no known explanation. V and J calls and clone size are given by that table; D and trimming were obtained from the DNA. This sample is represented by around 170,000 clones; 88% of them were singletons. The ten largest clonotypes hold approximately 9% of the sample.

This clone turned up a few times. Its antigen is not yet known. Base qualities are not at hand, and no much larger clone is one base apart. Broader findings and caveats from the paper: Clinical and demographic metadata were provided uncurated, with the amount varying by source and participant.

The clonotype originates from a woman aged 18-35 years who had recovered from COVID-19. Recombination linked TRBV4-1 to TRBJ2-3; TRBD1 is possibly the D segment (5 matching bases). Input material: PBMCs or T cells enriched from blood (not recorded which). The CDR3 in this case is CASSQQGEDTDTQYF. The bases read TGCGCCAGCAGCCAACAAGGGGAAGACACAGATACGCAGTATTTT.